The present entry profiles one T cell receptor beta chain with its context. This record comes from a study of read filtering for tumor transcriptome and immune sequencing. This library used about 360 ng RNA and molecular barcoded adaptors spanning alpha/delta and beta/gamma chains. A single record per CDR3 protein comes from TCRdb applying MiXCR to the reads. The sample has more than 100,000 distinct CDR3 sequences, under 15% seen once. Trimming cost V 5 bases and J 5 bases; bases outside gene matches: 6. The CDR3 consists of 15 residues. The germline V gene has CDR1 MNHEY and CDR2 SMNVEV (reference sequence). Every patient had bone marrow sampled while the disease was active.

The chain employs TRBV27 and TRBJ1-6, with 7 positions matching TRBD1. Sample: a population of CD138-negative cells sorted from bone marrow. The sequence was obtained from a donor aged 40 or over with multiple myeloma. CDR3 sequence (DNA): TGTGCCAGCAGTACCAGGGGGAGGAATAATTCACCCCTCCACTTT. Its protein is CASSTRGRNNSPLHF.